This entry is about one TCR beta chain. The antigen is not known. This record belongs to a study of T cell responses to AZD1222 COVID-19 vaccine. Study-level information: Analysis merged second doses at about 4 or about 12 weeks. Study outcomes and limitations: Clonal diversity was possibly underestimated; the donors were predominantly white British and more often female.

The CDR3 sequence is 15 residues long. Trimming cost V 5 bases and J 2 bases, with 14 bases left between them. Germline V gene sequence: CDR1 SGHTS, CDR2 YDEGEE. Method: immunoSEQ multiplex PCR; TCRdb's copy keeps in-frame clones and lacks some. The table includes 100,000 to 120,000 clones, about four fifths detected once. This specimen consisted of peripheral blood, obtained on day 0 of AZD1222 vaccination. This chain uses TRBV5-8 with TRBJ1-5, with a possible D match to TRBD1 (6 bases). This receptor was taken from an adult in good health. The CDR3 reads CASRYGGGGNQPQHF. The CDR3 nucleotides read TGTGCCAGCAGATATGGAGGGGGAGGCAATCAGCCCCAGCATTTT.